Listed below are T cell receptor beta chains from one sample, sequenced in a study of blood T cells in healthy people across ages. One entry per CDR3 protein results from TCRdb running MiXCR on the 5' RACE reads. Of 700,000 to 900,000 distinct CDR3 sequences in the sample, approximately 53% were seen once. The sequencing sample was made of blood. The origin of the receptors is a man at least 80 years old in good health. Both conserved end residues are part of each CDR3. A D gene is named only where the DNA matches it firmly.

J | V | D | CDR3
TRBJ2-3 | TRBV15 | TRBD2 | CATSRDRASGGYAYF
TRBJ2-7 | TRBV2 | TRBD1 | CASTRGPYEQYF
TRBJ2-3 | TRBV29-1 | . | CSHEGGRSTDTQYF
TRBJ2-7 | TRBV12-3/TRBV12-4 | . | CASTQQKGAYEQYF
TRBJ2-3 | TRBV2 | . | CASLTDSSTDTQYF
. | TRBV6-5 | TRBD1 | CASSYHPGQGYGEQYF
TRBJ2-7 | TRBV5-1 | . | CASSFPTDEQYF
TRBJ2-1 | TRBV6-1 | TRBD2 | CASSMGGLAGGANEQFF
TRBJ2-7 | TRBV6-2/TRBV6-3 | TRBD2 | CASSYPSGRAGYEQYF
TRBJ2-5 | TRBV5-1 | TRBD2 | CASSLVGRTSGSEAQYF
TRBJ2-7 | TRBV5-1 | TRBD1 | CASSADRAYEQYF
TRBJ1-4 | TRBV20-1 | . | CSARPGREKLFF
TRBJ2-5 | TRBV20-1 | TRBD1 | CSAPGTARTEQYF
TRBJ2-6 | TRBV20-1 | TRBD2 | CSAGLTSGRSGANVLTF
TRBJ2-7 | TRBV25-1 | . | CASSEYGRSSYEQYF
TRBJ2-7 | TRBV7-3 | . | CASSLLPGTYEQYF
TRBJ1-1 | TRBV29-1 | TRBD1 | CSVERDRNTEAFF
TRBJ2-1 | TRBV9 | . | CASSVAGGAYSEQFF
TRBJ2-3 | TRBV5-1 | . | CASSLEAESTQYF
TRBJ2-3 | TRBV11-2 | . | CASSLRDGATQYF
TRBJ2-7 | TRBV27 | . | CASSMLSSTYEQYF
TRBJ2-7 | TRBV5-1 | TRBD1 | CASSLDTGAYEQYF
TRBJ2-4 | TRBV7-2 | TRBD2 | CASSIAGGVAKNIQYF
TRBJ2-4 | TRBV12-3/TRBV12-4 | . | CASRTGFANIQYF
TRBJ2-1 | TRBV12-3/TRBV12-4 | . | CASSLVPRYNEQFF
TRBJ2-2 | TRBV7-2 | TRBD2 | CASSTKPGGSTGELFF
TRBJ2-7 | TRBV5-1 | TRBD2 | CASSLESASGIYEQYF
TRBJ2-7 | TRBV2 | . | CASELAGVAEQYF